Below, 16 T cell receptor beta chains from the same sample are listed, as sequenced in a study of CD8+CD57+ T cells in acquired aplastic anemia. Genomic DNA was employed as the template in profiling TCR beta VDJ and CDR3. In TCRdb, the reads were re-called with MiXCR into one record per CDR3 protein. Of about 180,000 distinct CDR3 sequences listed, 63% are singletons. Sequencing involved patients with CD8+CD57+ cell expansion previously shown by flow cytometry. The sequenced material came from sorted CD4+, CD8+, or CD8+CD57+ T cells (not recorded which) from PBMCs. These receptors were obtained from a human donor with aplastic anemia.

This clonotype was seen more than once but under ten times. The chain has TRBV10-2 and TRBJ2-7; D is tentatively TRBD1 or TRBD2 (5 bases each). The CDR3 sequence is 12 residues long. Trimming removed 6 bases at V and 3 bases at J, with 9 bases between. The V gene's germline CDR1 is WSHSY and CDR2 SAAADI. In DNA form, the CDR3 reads TGCGCCAGCAGAAGGGACGGCTACGAGCAGTACTTC. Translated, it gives CASRRDGYEQYF.

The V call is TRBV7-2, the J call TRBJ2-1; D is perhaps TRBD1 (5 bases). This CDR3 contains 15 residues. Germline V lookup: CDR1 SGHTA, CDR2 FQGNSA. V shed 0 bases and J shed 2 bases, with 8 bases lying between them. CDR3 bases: TGTGCCAGCAGCTTAGCGGACAAGGCCTACAATGAGCAGTTCTTC. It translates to CASSLADKAYNEQFF.

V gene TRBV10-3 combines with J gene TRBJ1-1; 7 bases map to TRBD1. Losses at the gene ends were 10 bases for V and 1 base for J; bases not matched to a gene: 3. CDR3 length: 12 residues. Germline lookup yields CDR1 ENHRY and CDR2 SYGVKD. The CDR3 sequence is CATQGGNTEAFF. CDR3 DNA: TGTGCCACCCAGGGGGGGAACACTGAAGCTTTCTTT.

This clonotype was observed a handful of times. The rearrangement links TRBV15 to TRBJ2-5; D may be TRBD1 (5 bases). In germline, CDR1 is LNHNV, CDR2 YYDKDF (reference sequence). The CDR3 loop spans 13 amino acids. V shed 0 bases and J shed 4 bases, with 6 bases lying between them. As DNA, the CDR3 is TGTGCCACCAGCAGAGACAGGGCAGAGACCCAGTACTTC. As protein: CATSRDRAETQYF.

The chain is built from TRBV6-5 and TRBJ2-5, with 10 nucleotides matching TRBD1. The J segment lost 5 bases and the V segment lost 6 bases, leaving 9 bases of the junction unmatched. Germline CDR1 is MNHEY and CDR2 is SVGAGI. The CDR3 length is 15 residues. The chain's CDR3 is CASSHRGTGDETQYF. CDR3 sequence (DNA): TGTGCCAGCAGCCACCGGGGGACAGGGGACGAGACCCAGTACTTC.

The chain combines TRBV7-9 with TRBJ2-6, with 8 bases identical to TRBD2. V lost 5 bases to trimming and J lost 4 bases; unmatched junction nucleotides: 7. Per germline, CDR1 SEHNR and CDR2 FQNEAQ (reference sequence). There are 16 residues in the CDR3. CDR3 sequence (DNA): TGTGCCAGCAGCCCCGCGGGGGGTACCGGGGCCAACGTCCTGACTTTC. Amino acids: CASSPAGGTGANVLTF.

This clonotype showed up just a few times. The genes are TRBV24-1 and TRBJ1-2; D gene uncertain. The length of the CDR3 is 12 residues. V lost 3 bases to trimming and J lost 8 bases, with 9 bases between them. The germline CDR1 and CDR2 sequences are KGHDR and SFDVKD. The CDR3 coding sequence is TGTGCCACCAGTGATGGGGTAGGCGGCTACACCTTC. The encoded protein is CATSDGVGGYTF.

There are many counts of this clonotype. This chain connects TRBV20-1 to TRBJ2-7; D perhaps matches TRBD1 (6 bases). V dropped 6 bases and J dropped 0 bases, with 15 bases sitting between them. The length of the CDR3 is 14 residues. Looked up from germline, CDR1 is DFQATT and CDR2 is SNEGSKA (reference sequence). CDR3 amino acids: CSAMTGTSSYEQYF. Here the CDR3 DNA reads TGCAGTGCAATGACCGGGACAAGCTCCTACGAGCAGTACTTC.

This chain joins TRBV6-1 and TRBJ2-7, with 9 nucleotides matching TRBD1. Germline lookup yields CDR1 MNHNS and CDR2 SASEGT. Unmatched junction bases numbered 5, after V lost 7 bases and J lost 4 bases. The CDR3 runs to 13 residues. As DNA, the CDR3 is TGTGCCAGCATTGGGACAGGGAGATACGAGCAGTACTTC. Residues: CASIGTGRYEQYF.

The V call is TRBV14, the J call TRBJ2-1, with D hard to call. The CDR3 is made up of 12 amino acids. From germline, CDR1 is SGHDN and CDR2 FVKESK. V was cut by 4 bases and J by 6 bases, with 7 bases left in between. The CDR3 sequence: CASSPRRNEQFF. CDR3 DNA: TGTGCCAGCAGCCCCCGTCGCAATGAGCAGTTCTTC.

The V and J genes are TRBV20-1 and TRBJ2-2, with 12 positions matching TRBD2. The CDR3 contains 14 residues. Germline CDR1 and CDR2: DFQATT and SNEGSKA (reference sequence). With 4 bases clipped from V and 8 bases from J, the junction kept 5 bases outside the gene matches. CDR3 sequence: CSATPSGRGGELFF. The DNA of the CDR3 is TGCAGTGCTACACCTAGCGGGAGGGGTGGGGAGCTGTTTTTT.

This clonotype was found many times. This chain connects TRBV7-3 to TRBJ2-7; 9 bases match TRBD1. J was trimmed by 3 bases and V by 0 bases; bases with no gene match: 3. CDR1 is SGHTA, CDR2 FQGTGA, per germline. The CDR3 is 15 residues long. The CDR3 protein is CASSLTGQGHYEQYF. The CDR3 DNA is TGTGCCAGCAGCTTAACGGGACAGGGTCACTACGAGCAGTACTTC.

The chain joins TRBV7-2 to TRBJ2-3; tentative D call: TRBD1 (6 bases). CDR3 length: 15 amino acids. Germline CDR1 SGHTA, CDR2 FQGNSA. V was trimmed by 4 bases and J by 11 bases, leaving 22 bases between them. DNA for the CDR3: TGTGCCAGCAGCTCGGACAGCGCTAGCTCCTACGAGCAGTATTTT. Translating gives CASSSDSASSYEQYF.

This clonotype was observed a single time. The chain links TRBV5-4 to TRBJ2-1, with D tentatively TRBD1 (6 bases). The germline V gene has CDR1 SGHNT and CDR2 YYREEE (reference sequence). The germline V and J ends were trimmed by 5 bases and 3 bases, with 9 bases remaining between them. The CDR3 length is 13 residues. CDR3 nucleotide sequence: TGTGCCAGCAGAGAGGACAGCTACAATGAGCAGTTCTTC. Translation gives CASREDSYNEQFF.

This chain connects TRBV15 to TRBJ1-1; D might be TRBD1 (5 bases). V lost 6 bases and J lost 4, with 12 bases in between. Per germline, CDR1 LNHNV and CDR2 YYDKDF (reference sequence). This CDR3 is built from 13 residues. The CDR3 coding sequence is TGTGCCACCAGGTATGACGGGACCACTGAAGCTTTCTTT. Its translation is CATRYDGTTEAFF. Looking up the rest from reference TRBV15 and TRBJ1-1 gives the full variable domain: DAMVIQNPRYQVTQFGKPVTLSCSQTLNHNVMYWYQQKSSQAPKLLFHYYDKDFNNEADTPDNFQSRRPNTSFCFLDIRSPGLGDTAMYLCATRYDGTTEAFFGQGTRLTVV.

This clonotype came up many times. CDR3 sequence reads: CASSPSRTGTNTEAFF. DNA for the CDR3: TGTGCCAGCAGCCCCTCGAGGACAGGGACGAACACTGAAGCTTTCTTT. V and J are TRBV9 and TRBJ1-1; TRBD1 agrees at 8 bases. The CDR3 is 16 amino acids. Germline CDR1 reads SGDLS; CDR2 reads YYNGEE. V dropped 4 bases and J dropped 1; count of bases not matched to a gene: 9.